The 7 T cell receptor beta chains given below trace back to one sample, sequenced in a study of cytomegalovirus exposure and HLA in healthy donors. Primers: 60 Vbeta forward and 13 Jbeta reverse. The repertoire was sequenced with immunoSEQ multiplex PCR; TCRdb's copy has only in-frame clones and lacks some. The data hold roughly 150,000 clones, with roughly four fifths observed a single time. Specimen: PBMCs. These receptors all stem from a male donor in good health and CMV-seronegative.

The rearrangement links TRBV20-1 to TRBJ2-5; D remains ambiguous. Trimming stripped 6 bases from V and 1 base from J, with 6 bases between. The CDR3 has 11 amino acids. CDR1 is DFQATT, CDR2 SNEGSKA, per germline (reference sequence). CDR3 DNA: TGCAGTGCCGCGCCCCAAGAGACCCAGTACTTC. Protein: CSAAPQETQYF.

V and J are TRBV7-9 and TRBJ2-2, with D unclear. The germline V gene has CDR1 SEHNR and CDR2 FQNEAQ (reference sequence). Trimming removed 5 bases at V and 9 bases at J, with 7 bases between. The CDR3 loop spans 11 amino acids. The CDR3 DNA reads TGTGCCAGCAGCCTCTACTGGGAGCTGTTTTTT. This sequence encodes CASSLYWELFF.

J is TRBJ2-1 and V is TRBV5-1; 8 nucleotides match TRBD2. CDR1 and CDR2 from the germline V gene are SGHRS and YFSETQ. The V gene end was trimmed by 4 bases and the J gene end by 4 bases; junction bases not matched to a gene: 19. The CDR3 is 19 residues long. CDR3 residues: CASSRGGKAGVVLYNEQFF. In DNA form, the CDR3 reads TGCGCCAGCAGCCGGGGGGGGAAAGCGGGAGTGGTGTTGTACAATGAGCAGTTCTTC.

As DNA, the CDR3 is TGCAGCGTTGAAACAGGGGCCGACTATGGCTACACCTTC. The encoded protein is CSVETGADYGYTF. The chain is built from TRBV29-1 and TRBJ1-2; 7 positions agree with TRBD1. CDR3 length equals 13 residues. Trimming took 2 bases from V and 3 from J; bases not matched to a gene: 3. CDR1 SQVTM and CDR2 ANQGSEA come from the germline V gene.

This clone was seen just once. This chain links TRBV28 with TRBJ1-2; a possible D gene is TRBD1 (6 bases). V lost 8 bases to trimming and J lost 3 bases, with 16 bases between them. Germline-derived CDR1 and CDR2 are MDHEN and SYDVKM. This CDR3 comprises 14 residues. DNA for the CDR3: TGTGCCAGCCTGGGTGGGGGCATGGACTATGGCTACACCTTC. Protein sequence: CASLGGGMDYGYTF.

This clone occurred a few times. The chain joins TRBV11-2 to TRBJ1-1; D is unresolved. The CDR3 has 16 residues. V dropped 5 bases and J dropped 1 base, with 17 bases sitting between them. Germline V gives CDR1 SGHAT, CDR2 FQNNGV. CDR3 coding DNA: TGTGCCAGCAGCGCCCCAATTTGGGCAGAGAACACTGAAGCTTTCTTT. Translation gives CASSAPIWAENTEAFF.

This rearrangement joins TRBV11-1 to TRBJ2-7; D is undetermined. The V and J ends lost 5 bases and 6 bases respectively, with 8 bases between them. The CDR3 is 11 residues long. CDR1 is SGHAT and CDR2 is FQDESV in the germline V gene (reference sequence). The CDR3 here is CASSRVSEQYF. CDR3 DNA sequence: TGTGCCAGCAGCCGGGTCTCCGAGCAGTACTTC.